This T cell receptor (beta chain) came from a study of CD8+ T cells in alopecia areata. Extracted RNA was reverse transcribed into cDNA, the sequencing template. Data came from immunoSEQ multiplex PCR; TCRdb stores just in-frame clones and leaves some out. In the table there are under 250,000 clones, about 57% of which are singletons. Treatment specified: oral pan-JAK inhibitor, 5-10 mg twice daily. The CDR3 covers 14 residues. The germline CDR1 and CDR2 sequences are SGHRS and YFSETQ. V shed 8 bases and J shed 0 bases, with 15 bases lying between them. Sequencing used CD4+ T cells sorted from blood, obtained at week 4, from a patient treated with tofacitinib. J is TRBJ2-7 and V is TRBV5-1; TRBD1 or TRBD2 may be the D gene (8 bases each). The receptor's source is a human donor with alopecia areata. CDR3 amino acids: CASRTGTSSYEQYF. As DNA, the CDR3 is TGCGCCAGTAGGACAGGGACTAGCTCCTACGAGCAGTACTTC.